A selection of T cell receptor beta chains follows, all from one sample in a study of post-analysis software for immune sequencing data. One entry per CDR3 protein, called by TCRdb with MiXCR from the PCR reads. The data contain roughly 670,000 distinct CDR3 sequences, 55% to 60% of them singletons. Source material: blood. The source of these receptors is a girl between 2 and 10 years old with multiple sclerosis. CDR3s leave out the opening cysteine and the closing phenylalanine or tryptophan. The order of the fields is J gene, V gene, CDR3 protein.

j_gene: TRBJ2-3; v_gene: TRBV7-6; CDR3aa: ASSLMRGTSGTDTQY
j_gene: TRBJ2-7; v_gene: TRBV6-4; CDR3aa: ASRPWDSYEQY
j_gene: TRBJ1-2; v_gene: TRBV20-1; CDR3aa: SARGQLYGYT
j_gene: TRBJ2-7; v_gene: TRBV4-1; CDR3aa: ASSPRGPRRY
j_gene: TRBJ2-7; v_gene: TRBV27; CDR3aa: ASSISFRGYYEQY
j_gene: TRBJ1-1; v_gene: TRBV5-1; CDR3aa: ASSLHGENTEAF
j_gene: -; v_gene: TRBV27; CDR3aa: ASRAQREQY
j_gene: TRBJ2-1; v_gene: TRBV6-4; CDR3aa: ASASGKGGYNEQF
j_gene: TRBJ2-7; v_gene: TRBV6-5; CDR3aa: ASRRRQGIPYEQY
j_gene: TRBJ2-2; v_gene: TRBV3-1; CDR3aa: ASGLAGSSGELF
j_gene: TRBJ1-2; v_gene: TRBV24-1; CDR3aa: ATSDWTGLRYT
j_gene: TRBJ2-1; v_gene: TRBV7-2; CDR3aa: ANSLTRDRKQF
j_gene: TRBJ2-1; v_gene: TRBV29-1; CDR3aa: SVEGSVGPGSYNEQF
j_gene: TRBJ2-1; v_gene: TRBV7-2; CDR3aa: ASSFDSIMEQF
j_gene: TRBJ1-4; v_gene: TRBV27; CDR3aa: ASSPWNHEKLF
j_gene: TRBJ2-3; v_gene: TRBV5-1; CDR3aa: ASSWDNTDTQY
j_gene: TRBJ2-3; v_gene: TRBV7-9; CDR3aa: ASSFRTSGILGDTQY
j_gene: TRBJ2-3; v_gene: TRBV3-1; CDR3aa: ASSQDQGSTDTQY
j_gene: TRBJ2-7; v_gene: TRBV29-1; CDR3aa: SVEERVREQY
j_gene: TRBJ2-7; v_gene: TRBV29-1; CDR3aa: SGGWDYYEQY
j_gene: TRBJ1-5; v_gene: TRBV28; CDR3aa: ASSLLWGPQH
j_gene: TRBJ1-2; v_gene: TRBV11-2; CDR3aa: ASSPPNPFPLSTAREYGYT
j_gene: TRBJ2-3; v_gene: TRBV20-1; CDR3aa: SASPLAGAASTDTQY
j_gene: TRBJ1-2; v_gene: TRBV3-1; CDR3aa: ASSRKTGGVNGYT
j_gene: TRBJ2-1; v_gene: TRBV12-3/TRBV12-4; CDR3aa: AASRAGGPSYNEQF
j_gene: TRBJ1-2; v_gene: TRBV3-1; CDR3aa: ASSHPTGADRRYYGYT
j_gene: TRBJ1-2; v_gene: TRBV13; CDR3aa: ASSSRDRGNYGYT
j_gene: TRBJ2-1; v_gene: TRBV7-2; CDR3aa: ASSLNPWTRYNEQF